This T cell receptor (beta chain) came from a study of shared clonotypes between healthy human individuals. Study overall: Each donor had three CD4 naive, three CD4 memory, two CD8 naive and one CD8 memory plate.

Broader study findings: Naive subsets typically showed greater estimated richness than memory subsets.

Assay execution took place at the deep level. Sequencing used immunoSEQ multiplex PCR; TCRdb keeps in-frame clones, though not all of them. The table includes some 2,100,000 clones, approximately 95% detected once. Negatively enriched CD4+ T cells were divided by CD45RA into naive and memory. A note on this clone: Its antigen is currently unknown.

The V end lost 0 bases, the J end lost 1 base, and 9 bases lay between the germline ends. Germline assignment: CDR1 MNHNY and CDR2 SVGAGI (reference sequence). This CDR3 contains 15 residues. The receptor was isolated from a man in his late teens or twenties in good health. The chain carries TRBV6-6 and TRBJ1-1; maybe TRBD1 (5 bases). Sample: naive CD4+ T cells sorted from blood. The subset here: CD45RA+ positively selected. CDR3 loop: CASSYSGVGNTEAFF. CDR3 coding DNA: TGTGCCAGCAGTTACTCAGGGGTAGGGAACACTGAAGCTTTCTTT.